Below, 19 T cell receptor beta chains from the same sample are listed, as sequenced in a study of beta chain features in type 1 diabetes. What was sequenced were expressed TCRB transcripts, since all of the isolated RNA had been reverse transcribed. The protocol was immunoSEQ multiplex PCR, while the TCRdb copy is restricted to in-frame clones and leaves out a portion. Of around 400,000 clones listed, over 9.5% are singletons. Sequenced material: naive CD4+ T cells from blood. Receptors were obtained from a man younger than 35 in good health.

This clone was counted a few times. Since no conserved phenylalanine or tryptophan closes the CDR3, a read error is the likely cause. It is unclear where the CDR3 begins or ends on the DNA, so no DNA is shown, and the CDR3 is as TCRdb lists it. The J gene is TRBJ2-7, the V gene TRBV6-5; TRBD2 is the table's D call, not checked against the DNA. Counting both end residues, the CDR3 totals 13 amino acids. CDR1 is MNHEY and CDR2 is SVGAGI in the germline V gene. This CDR3 is CASSNSGSDVPTS.

This chain joins TRBV28 and TRBJ1-2, with TRBD1 matching over 7 bases. Per germline, CDR1 MDHEN and CDR2 SYDVKM. Germline trimming cut 5 bases from V and 7 bases from J; bases unmatched to any gene: 13. The CDR3 has 15 residues. The CDR3 loop reads CASSVGQSPESGYTF. The CDR3 nucleotides read TGTGCCAGCAGTGTGGGACAGTCCCCGGAGAGTGGCTACACCTTC.

This clone was counted between two and nine times. This chain joins TRBV5-4 and TRBJ2-2, with D unresolved. The V end was cut by 2 bases, the J end by 7 bases, with 15 bases between. CDR3 length: 15 residues. Germline loops: CDR1 SGHNT, CDR2 YYREEE (reference sequence). In nucleotides, the CDR3 is TGTGCCAGCAGCTTATCGCAAGCCTATGGCGGGGAGCTGTTTTTT. Protein sequence: CASSLSQAYGGELFF.

The chain joins TRBV27 to TRBJ2-1, with a weak D call TRBD2 (5 bases). Germline assignment: CDR1 MNHEY and CDR2 SMNVEV (reference sequence). CDR3 length: 15 residues. Trimming removed 3 bases at V and 5 bases at J, with 14 bases between. CDR3 in DNA: TGTGCCAGCAGTTTTTACGGACTCGCCAACAATGAGCAGTTCTTC. Amino acids: CASSFYGLANNEQFF.

In this sample, this clone turned up a few times. CDR3 residues: CASTRRGTGTYNEQFF. The CDR3 region has the DNA TGTGCCAGTACCCGGCGGGGGACAGGGACATACAATGAGCAGTTCTTC. The chain carries TRBV19 and TRBJ2-1; 9 bases fit TRBD1. The CDR3 loop spans 16 amino acids. Germline CDR1 reads LNHDA; CDR2 reads SQIVND (reference sequence). V dropped 7 bases and J dropped 4; count of bases not matched to a gene: 11.

The chain couples TRBV4-1 to TRBJ2-7, with a possible D match to TRBD1 (5 bases). Germline CDR1 is MGHRA and CDR2 is YSYEKL. The CDR3 length is 18 residues. V lost 1 base, J lost 0 bases, and 19 bases lay in between. The CDR3 sequence: CASSQGAMAGPSSYEQYF. Here the CDR3 DNA reads TGCGCCAGCAGCCAAGGGGCTATGGCAGGGCCCAGCTCCTACGAGCAGTACTTC.

This clone was counted between two and nine times. V gene TRBV11-1 combines with J gene TRBJ1-1; D possibly corresponds to TRBD1 (6 bases). Trimming took 4 bases from V and 0 from J, leaving 12 bases between them. Germline V lookup: CDR1 SGHAT, CDR2 FQDESV (reference sequence). This CDR3 is built from 15 residues. The DNA of the CDR3 is TGTGCCAGCAGCTCCGGACAGCGCATGAACACTGAAGCTTTCTTT. Its protein product is CASSSGQRMNTEAFF.

This clone occurred a few times. This chain joins TRBV7-9 and TRBJ2-2, with D possibly matching TRBD2 (5 bases). The CDR3 extends over 14 amino acids. With 5 bases removed from V and 0 bases from J, the gap between germline ends came to 7 bases. The germline V gene has CDR1 SEHNR and CDR2 FQNEAQ (reference sequence). The CDR3, as DNA: TGTGCCAGCAGCATACTAGCGAACACCGGGGAGCTGTTTTTT. It codes for CASSILANTGELFF.

This clone appeared a few times. This chain uses TRBV6-6 with TRBJ1-5; D remains unclear. This CDR3 comprises 16 residues. Germline V lookup: CDR1 MNHNY, CDR2 SVGAGI (reference sequence). The germline V and J ends were trimmed by 0 bases and 7 bases, with 16 bases remaining between them. The CDR3 coding sequence is TGTGCCAGCAGTTACTCCGAGGTAGGAGGATTGCAGCCCCAGCATTTT. It is translated as CASSYSEVGGLQPQHF.

The V call is TRBV7-6, the J call TRBJ2-3; D is unresolved. This CDR3 spans 14 amino acids. The ends were cut back, 2 bases at V and 5 bases at J, with 11 bases in the middle. CDR1 SGHVS and CDR2 FNYEAQ come from the germline V gene. DNA for the CDR3: TGTGCCAGCAGCTTAACTCTCAGAGGAGATACGCAGTATTTT. Its translation: CASSLTLRGDTQYF.

The chain couples TRBV10-3 to TRBJ2-6, with TRBD1 matching 11 bases. Germline V gene lookup returns CDR1 ENHRY and CDR2 SYGVKD. CDR3 length: 19 residues. V was clipped by 6 bases and J by 1 base; unmatched bases: 11. CDR3 residues: CAIRSQTGTGGSGANVLTF. The CDR3 DNA follows: TGTGCCATCAGGAGCCAAACCGGGACAGGGGGATCTGGGGCCAACGTCCTGACTTTC.

The rearrangement joins TRBV18 to TRBJ2-7, with 12 positions matching TRBD2. With V trimmed by 3 bases and J by 0 bases, 9 bases remained unmatched. Germline V lookup: CDR1 KGHSH, CDR2 LQKENI. The CDR3 covers 18 residues. The CDR3 sequence is CASSPDRTSGVSSYEQYF. The CDR3 DNA reads as TGTGCCAGCTCACCGGACAGGACTAGCGGGGTTAGCTCCTACGAGCAGTACTTC.

This chain uses TRBV18 with TRBJ1-1; 9 nucleotides line up with TRBD1. The CDR3 has 13 amino acids. The V gene end was trimmed by 8 bases and the J gene end by 1 base; junction bases not matched to a gene: 2. Looked up from germline, CDR1 is KGHSH and CDR2 is LQKENI. The DNA for the CDR3 is TGTGCCAGCGCGACAGGGGGGAACACTGAAGCTTTCTTT. Residues: CASATGGNTEAFF.

This clone turned up a few times. CDR3 sequence: CASSQEGATGNTIYF. CDR3 in DNA: TGTGCCAGCAGCCAAGAGGGTGCTACTGGAAACACCATATATTTT. The chain couples TRBV7-6 to TRBJ1-3; D is unclear. Germline-derived CDR1 and CDR2 are SGHVS and FNYEAQ. The CDR3 sequence is 15 residues long. The V end lost 5 bases, the J end lost 2 bases, and 13 bases lay between the germline ends.

The table lists this clone with a few counts. The rearrangement joins TRBV6-5 to TRBJ1-2, with D perhaps matching TRBD1 (6 bases). The CDR3 totals 14 residues. Per the germline V gene, CDR1 is MNHEY and CDR2 is SVGAGI. V was pared by 8 bases and J by 6 bases, with 19 bases between. DNA for the CDR3: TGTGCCAGCCTCCCCGCCGGGACAAGCCATGGCTACACCTTC. This encodes CASLPAGTSHGYTF.

This clone came up a few times. The CDR3 spells CASSLSSGSINEQYF. DNA for the CDR3: TGTGCCAGCAGCTTGAGTAGCGGGAGTATCAACGAGCAGTACTTC. This sequence joins TRBV5-6 and TRBJ2-7; 9 nucleotides align to TRBD2. The CDR3 runs to 15 residues. J gave up 5 bases and V 1 base, and 7 bases lay outside the gene matches. CDR1 is SGHDT and CDR2 is YYEEEE in the germline V gene.

The chain combines TRBV23-1 with TRBJ1-5; weak D call: TRBD1 (5 bases). TRBV23-1 is recorded as an ORF, its role being uncertain. This CDR3 spans 17 amino acids. The V gene lost 0 bases and the J gene lost 4 bases, with 16 bases spanning the gap. CDR3 sequence reads: CASSQSTAGRKNQPQHF. The CDR3 DNA reads TGCGCCAGCAGTCAATCGACGGCAGGGAGGAAGAATCAGCCCCAGCATTTT.

The V and J genes are TRBV4-1 and TRBJ1-1, with 9 bases aligning to TRBD1. Germline-derived CDR1 and CDR2 are MGHRA and YSYEKL. The CDR3 runs to 16 residues. V trimming: 5 bases; J trimming: 7 bases; junction bases outside the gene matches: 14. As DNA, the CDR3 is TGCGCCAGCAGCTACACGCCGGGACAGGGCCTCCGTGAAGCTTTCTTT. It specifies CASSYTPGQGLREAFF.

This clone was picked up a small number of times. The rearrangement joins TRBV20-1 to TRBJ1-2; D possibly corresponds to TRBD1 (5 bases). Germline CDR1 reads DFQATT; CDR2 reads SNEGSKA (reference sequence). Trimming took 6 bases from V and 8 from J, leaving 13 bases between them. The CDR3 has 11 amino acids. The CDR3 coding sequence is TGCAGTGCCATCGACAGACCAGGCTACACCTTC. The encoded protein is CSAIDRPGYTF.